Listed here are 18 T cell receptor beta chains from one sample, sequenced in a study of blood T cells in healthy people across ages (dated by TCRdb to between 2014 and 2016). Libraries were constructed by 5' RACE. TCRdb lists the instrument as Illumina HiSeq 2500. The second PCR ran for about 6 to 11 cycles and used a J-beta primer mix along with a sample-barcoded 5' primer. TCRdb reran the public reads through fastp at Q25 and MiXCR, keeping productive beta chains. Merged by CDR3 protein, the rows form single entries marked with the most common genes and DNA. In all, the sample holds 1,500,000 or so distinct CDR3 sequences, and roughly 43% of those were seen once. Of the sample, less than 5% is held by the ten largest clones. The sequenced sample consisted of blood. These TCRs come from a woman in her late teens or twenties in good health.

The chain uses TRBV20-1 and TRBJ1-6; D gene uncertain. The CDR3 spans 12 residues. Germline loops: CDR1 DFQATT, CDR2 SNEGSKA (reference sequence). The CDR3 region is CSPGTHNSPLHF. The CDR3 bases are TGCAGCCCCGGCACCCATAATTCACCCCTCCACTTT.

Comment on this clonotype: Given the absence of the conserved phenylalanine or tryptophan at the CDR3 end, a read error is likely. The chain joins TRBV2 to TRBJ2-7, with TRBD2 as a possible D gene (6 bases). CDR1 and CDR2 (germline): SNHLY, FYNNEI. V gave up 4 bases and J gave up 9 bases, with 16 bases separating them. The CDR3 runs to 13 residues. DNA for the CDR3: TGTGCCAGCAGTGTTCAGGAGGGCTCTCGGCAGTACCTC. It codes for CASSVQEGSRQYL.

The genes are TRBV7-9 and TRBJ2-1; TRBD1 agrees at 7 bases. The germline CDR1 and CDR2 sequences are SEHNR and FQNEAQ (reference sequence). The CDR3 runs 16 residues. V gave up 5 bases and J gave up 1 base; unmatched junction bases: 8. CDR3: CASSQSAQGSYNEQFF. DNA for the CDR3: TGTGCCAGCAGCCAATCGGCACAGGGGTCCTACAATGAGCAGTTCTTC.

A few counts support this clonotype. The chain uses TRBV6-6 and TRBJ1-6; D not resolved. The CDR3 covers 16 residues. CDR1 is MNHNY and CDR2 is SVGAGI in the germline V gene (reference sequence). V lost 0 bases, J lost 10 bases, and 16 bases lay in between. The CDR3 region is CASSYSRARGKSPLHF. The CDR3, as DNA: TGTGCCAGCAGTTACTCCCGGGCCCGGGGTAAATCACCCCTCCACTTT.

This clonotype has only a few counts. The chain couples TRBV20-1 to TRBJ2-1; TRBD2 matches at 9 bases. Germline CDR1 and CDR2: DFQATT and SNEGSKA (reference sequence). V gave up 0 bases and J gave up 2 bases; unmatched junction bases: 14. The CDR3 spans 19 residues. Here the CDR3 DNA reads TGCAGTGCTAGAGATCTGTTCTCCGGGCGGGGGGGCCCCTACAATGAGCAGTTCTTC. Its translation is CSARDLFSGRGGPYNEQFF.

This clonotype occurred a few times. The rearrangement uses TRBV20-1 and TRBJ1-4; 11 bases line up with TRBD1. CDR1 and CDR2 from the germline V gene are DFQATT and SNEGSKA (reference sequence). The V and J ends lost 2 bases and 6 bases, in that order; junction bases with no gene match: 2. The CDR3 loop spans 14 amino acids. CDR3 bases: TGCAGTGCTAGAAGGGGACAGGGGGATGAAAAACTGTTTTTT. Translating it yields CSARRGQGDEKLFF.

This clonotype was found a few times. V is TRBV6-5 and J is TRBJ2-4; D perhaps matches TRBD2 (6 bases). The CDR3 covers 14 residues. Trimming left V 2 bases short and J 5 bases short, with 10 bases between. CDR1 MNHEY and CDR2 SVGAGI come from the germline V gene. The CDR3 nucleotides are TGTGCCAGCAGTTACGGGGGAGGAGAAAACATTCAGTACTTC. It codes for CASSYGGGENIQYF.

The chain carries TRBV7-2 and TRBJ1-1; 9 bases are a match to TRBD1. V was clipped by 5 bases and J by 0 bases; unmatched bases: 7. The CDR3 totals 16 residues. Germline CDR1 is SGHTA and CDR2 is FQGNSA. CDR3 sequence: CASSRRQGDVNTEAFF. CDR3 sequence (DNA): TGTGCCAGCAGCCGTAGACAGGGGGACGTGAACACTGAAGCTTTCTTT.

This chain joins TRBV6-2 or TRBV6-3 and TRBJ2-7; TRBD2 matches at 12 bases. The V gene's germline CDR1 is MNHEY and CDR2 SVGEGT. With 5 bases clipped from V and 4 bases from J, the junction kept 6 bases outside the gene matches. CDR3 length equals 15 residues. CDR3 sequence (DNA): TGTGCCAGCAGTCCTAGCGGGAGGGCCCGGTACGAGCAGTACTTC. Its translation is CASSPSGRARYEQYF.

The CDR3, as DNA: TGTGCCAGCAACGTTGCGCCGAGCGGGGGCTCCTACAATGAGCAGTACTTC. This encodes CASNVAPSGGSYNEQYF. The V call is TRBV9, the J call TRBJ2-1; 8 bases match TRBD2. The assigned J gene may be wrong: the sequence end matches TRBJ2-7 better. The germline gives CDR1 SGDLS, CDR2 YYNGEE. The CDR3 is made up of 17 amino acids.

This clonotype was seen a single time. One base away lies a much larger clone, so this may be a sequencing read error. The genes are TRBV29-1 and TRBJ2-1; D perhaps matches TRBD1 (5 bases). The CDR3 totals 14 residues. Germline CDR1 reads SQVTM; CDR2 reads ANQGSEA. CDR3 region: CSALLQVHYNELFF. For the CDR3, the DNA is TGCAGCGCCCTGTTACAGGTTCACTACAATGAGCTGTTCTTC.

In the case of this clonotype: One junction end does not reproduce the germline sequence, and a read error may be involved. The V call is TRBV10-3, the J call TRBJ2-7; the D is unclear. The CDR3 has 13 residues. Germline-derived CDR1 and CDR2 are ENHRY and SYGVKD. The CDR3 DNA reads as TGCGCCATCAGCCGGGTCCTCCGCTACGAGCAGTACTTC. This codes for CAISRVLRYEQYF.

The rearrangement joins TRBV20-1 to TRBJ2-7, with 7 bases fitting TRBD2. The CDR3 loop spans 14 amino acids. Germline V gene data show CDR1 as DFQATT and CDR2 as SNEGSKA (reference sequence). J lost 2 bases, V lost 6 bases, and 10 bases had no gene match. The DNA for the CDR3 is TGCAGTGCAACCAGCGGGGCTTTGCCCTACGAGCAGTACTTC. It yields the protein CSATSGALPYEQYF.

This clonotype has a handful of counts. This chain links TRBV7-2 with TRBJ2-3, with 8 nucleotides matching TRBD2. The CDR3 sequence is 12 residues long. J gave up 11 bases and V 5 bases, and 6 bases lay outside the gene matches. Germline CDR1 is SGHTA and CDR2 is FQGNSA. CDR3 coding DNA: TGTGCCAGCAGCCCCAGCGGGAGTGAGCAGTATTTT. Translation gives CASSPSGSEQYF.

The chain links TRBV27 to TRBJ2-2; D gene ambiguous. Germline CDR1 is MNHEY and CDR2 is SMNVEV (reference sequence). This CDR3 comprises 13 residues. Trimming cost V 5 bases and J 5 bases, with 9 bases left between them. CDR3: CASSVLGTGELFF. The CDR3, as DNA: TGTGCCAGCAGTGTTTTGGGAACCGGGGAGCTGTTTTTT.

The chain has TRBV20-1 and TRBJ1-5, with D maybe TRBD1 (5 bases). From germline, CDR1 is DFQATT and CDR2 SNEGSKA (reference sequence). CDR3 length equals 13 residues. V lost 4 bases, J lost 3 bases, and 10 bases lay in between. CDR3 sequence reads: CSAKGTVNQPQHF. CDR3 in DNA: TGCAGTGCTAAAGGGACCGTCAATCAGCCCCAGCATTTT.

The chain has TRBV18 and TRBJ2-5, with TRBD1 identical over 10 bases. The J call could be wrong; TRBJ2-7 is a better fit for the DNA end. This CDR3 spans 15 amino acids. Looked up from germline, CDR1 is KGHSH and CDR2 is LQKENI. CDR3 DNA: TGTGCCAGCTCACCTTTCCCGGGACAGGGGTTCGAGCAGTACTTC. This encodes CASSPFPGQGFEQYF.

This clonotype was detected a few times. The chain links TRBV5-1 to TRBJ2-7; no clear D gene. The V gene lost 1 base and the J gene lost 7 bases, with 15 bases spanning the gap. Germline values: CDR1 SGHRS, CDR2 YFSETQ. This CDR3 is built from 14 residues. CDR3 nucleotides: TGCGCCAGCAGCTTGTTGGCGAGTACCAATGAGCAGTACTTC. It encodes CASSLLASTNEQYF.